This entry lists 5 T cell receptor beta chains sequenced from one sample in a study of shared T cell receptors in the human thymus. Libraries were prepared by immunoSEQ multiplex PCR; TCRdb keeps only in-frame clonotypes and omits some of them. This sample has some 700,000 clones, with 70% to 90% found just once. The same data also went into a second study, on human thymus T cells.

The sequenced sample was thymocytes. The receptors originated from a girl less than two years old with a congenital heart defect.

The rearrangement uses TRBV6-6 and TRBJ2-1, with D perhaps matching TRBD2 (5 bases). Germline loops: CDR1 MNHNY, CDR2 SVGAGI (reference sequence). Trimming pared 4 bases from V and 7 bases from J, leaving 14 bases between. The CDR3 is made up of 14 amino acids. The CDR3 nucleotides read TGTGCCAGCAGTTGGGCGGGCCAAAAGAATGAGCAGTTCTTC. It specifies CASSWAGQKNEQFF.

The table lists this clone with a few counts. The chain carries TRBV27 and TRBJ2-7; D perhaps matches TRBD2 (6 bases). Germline-derived CDR1 and CDR2 are MNHEY and SMNVEV (reference sequence). The CDR3 extends over 17 amino acids. Trimming left V 0 bases short and J 6 bases short, with 21 bases between. Here the CDR3 reads CASSLSLTGGERGEQYF. The CDR3 nucleotides are TGTGCCAGCAGTTTATCGTTAACGGGCGGGGAACGCGGCGAGCAGTACTTC.

The chain joins TRBV7-2 to TRBJ1-1; 9 nucleotides match TRBD1. The CDR3 length is 18 residues. V trimming: 0 bases; J trimming: 4 bases; junction bases outside the gene matches: 12. Germline CDR1 reads SGHTA; CDR2 reads FQGNSA. CDR3 amino acids: CASSLATSRDRESTEAFF. The CDR3 DNA reads TGTGCCAGCAGCTTAGCGACAAGTCGGGACAGGGAGAGCACTGAAGCTTTCTTT.

CDR3 loop: CASSLAQTGRGEKLFF. In DNA form, the CDR3 reads TGCGCCAGCAGCTTGGCTCAGACAGGGCGGGGAGAAAAACTGTTTTTT. The chain uses TRBV5-1 and TRBJ1-4, with 7 bases matching TRBD1. This CDR3 is built from 16 residues. Germline V gives CDR1 SGHRS, CDR2 YFSETQ. The trim removed 0 bases at V and 8 bases at J, leaving 10 bases unmatched.

The rearrangement joins TRBV5-8 to TRBJ2-7; 15 bases are a match to TRBD2. The V and J ends lost 4 bases and 6 bases, in that order; junction bases with no gene match: 8. Looked up from germline, CDR1 is SGHTS and CDR2 is YDEGEE. The CDR3 length is 16 residues. The CDR3 loop is CASSPGLAGGNREQYF. DNA for the CDR3: TGTGCCAGCAGCCCCGGACTAGCGGGGGGGAATCGCGAGCAGTACTTC.